This entry describes one TCR beta chain. This clonotype has more than one count but fewer than ten. Its target antigen remains unknown. Within one base of it there is no much larger clone, and no base qualities were kept. The data originate from a study of T cell repertoires in cytomegalovirus infection (dated by TCRdb to the late 2010s). Describing the broader study: The HLA type of each donor mattered for the analysis, because public TCR beta signatures pointed to carriage of CMV infection along with the matching HLA type.

The research as a whole found: In both this cohort and an independent cohort of some 350 donors, the cumulative frequency of public TCR beta family members distinguished carriers of CMV infection plus the relevant HLA type. The ex vivo response was dominated by HLA-C-restricted CMV-specific TCR beta clonotypes, and the single most frequent clonotype in two of eight donors was supplied by these HLA-C-restricted clonotypes.

The sequencing machine was an Illumina HiSeq 1500. TCRdb reran the public reads through fastp at Q25 and MiXCR, keeping productive beta chains. Entries are consolidated by CDR3 protein sequence, retaining the most common genes and DNA. A total of approximately 400,000 distinct CDR3 sequences appear in this sample, roughly a third of them only once. The biggest ten clones account for roughly 13% of the sample. The sample comprised PBMCs. The sequence came from a human donor in good health (CMV status not recorded). Some clones in this sample may be carry-over from other donors' samples.

CDR3 region: CASSLAHGGKTEAFF. The nucleotide sequence reads TGTGCCAGCAGCTTAGCGCATGGAGGGAAAACTGAAGCTTTCTTT. The rearrangement joined TRBV7-8 to TRBJ1-1; no D gene is confidently identified. The trim is 0 bases for V and 5 bases for J, with a gap of 13 bases between the germline ends. The CDR3 sequence holds 15 residues, the cysteine and phenylalanine included. Just the 45-base CDR3 DNA is kept, in frame starting at base 1. Looking up the germline V gene yields CDR1 SGHVS and CDR2 FQNEAQ.